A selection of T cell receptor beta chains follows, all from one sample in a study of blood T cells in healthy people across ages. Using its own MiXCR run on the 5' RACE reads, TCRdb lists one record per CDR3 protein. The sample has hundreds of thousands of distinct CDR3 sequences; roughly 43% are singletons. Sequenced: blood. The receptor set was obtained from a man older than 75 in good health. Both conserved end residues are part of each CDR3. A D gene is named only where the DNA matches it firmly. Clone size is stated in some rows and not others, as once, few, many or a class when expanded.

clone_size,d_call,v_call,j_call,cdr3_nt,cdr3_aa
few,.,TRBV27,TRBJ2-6,TGTGCCGTATCCAGGAACTCTGGGGCCAACGTCCTGACTTTC,CAVSRNSGANVLTF
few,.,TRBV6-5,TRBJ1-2,TGTGCCAGCAGTTACGACCAGGGAAACTATGGCTACACCTTC,CASSYDQGNYGYTF
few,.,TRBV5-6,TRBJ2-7,TGTGCCAGCAGCCTAGGAGTAACAACCATCCCCTACGAGCAGTACTTC,CASSLGVTTIPYEQYF
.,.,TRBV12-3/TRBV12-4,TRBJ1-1,TGTGCCAGCAGTTTAAACGGCCACACTGAAGCTTTCTTT,CASSLNGHTEAFF
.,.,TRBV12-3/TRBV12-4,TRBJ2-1,TGTGCCAGCAGCCCACAAGAGGATGAGCAGTTCTTC,CASSPQEDEQFF
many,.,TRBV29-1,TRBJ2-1,TGCAGCGTTGAAATTGCGGGAAAAGCCTACAATGAGCAGTTCTTC,CSVEIAGKAYNEQFF
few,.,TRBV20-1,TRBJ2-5,TGCAGTGCTAGTTGGCAAGGGACCCAGTACTTC,CSASWQGTQYF
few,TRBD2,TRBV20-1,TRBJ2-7,TGCAGTGCCAGGCCCTGGACTAGCGGGGCCTACGAGCAGTACTTC,CSARPWTSGAYEQYF
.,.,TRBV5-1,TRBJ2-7,TGCGCCAGCAGCTTGACGGGCCGTCCCAGCGAGCAGTACTTC,CASSLTGRPSEQYF
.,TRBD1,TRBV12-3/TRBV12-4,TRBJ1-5,TGTGCCAGCAGTTCGGACAGGGGACTCAATCAGCCCCAGCATTTT,CASSSDRGLNQPQHF
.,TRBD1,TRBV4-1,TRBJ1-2,TGCGCCAGCAGCCACCCAACAGGGGTAGATGGCTACACCTTC,CASSHPTGVDGYTF
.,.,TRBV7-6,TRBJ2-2,TGTGCCAGCAGCTTAAATCAGGGCAGCGCCGGGGAGCTGTTTTTT,CASSLNQGSAGELFF
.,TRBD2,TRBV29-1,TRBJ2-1,TGCAGCGTTGGCCGCGGGGGGGTAGATGAGCAGTTCTTC,CSVGRGGVDEQFF
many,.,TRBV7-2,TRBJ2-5,TGTGCCAGCAGCTTTATCCTAGAGACCCAGTACTTC,CASSFILETQYF
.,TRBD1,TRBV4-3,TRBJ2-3,TGCGCCAGCAGCCAAGCCGGGGGGACAGGGGTCAATACGCAGTATTTT,CASSQAGGTGVNTQYF
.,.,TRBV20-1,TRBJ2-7,TGCAGTGCTAGATCTGATAGCGGAACCTACGAGCAGTACTTC,CSARSDSGTYEQYF
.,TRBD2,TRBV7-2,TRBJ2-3,TGTGCCAGCAGCCTGGTTAGGGTTAGTAGCGGGGGGCCAGATACGCAGTATTTT,CASSLVRVSSGGPDTQYF
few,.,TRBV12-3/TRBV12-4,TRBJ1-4,TGTGCCAGCAGTCCTCCGGGACTGGGGCGCGTAAAACTGTTTTTT,CASSPPGLGRVKLFF
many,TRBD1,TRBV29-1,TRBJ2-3,TGCAGCGTAGAGCCGGGACAGGGGGTGACAGATACGCAGTATTTT,CSVEPGQGVTDTQYF
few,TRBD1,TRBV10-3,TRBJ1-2,TGTGCCATCAGTGACAGTGGGACAGGTGACTACACCTTC,CAISDSGTGDYTF